This record looks at one T cell receptor beta chain sequence and its context. This clone was counted a single time. Its recognized antigen is unknown. One end of the junction varies from germline; a read error may be responsible. The data were taken from a study of blood T cell repertoires in COVID-19 (dated by TCRdb to the early 2020s). The study in broad terms: Collaborator samples came from the United States, Italy and Spain and covered acute and convalescent phases of COVID-19. The material from the prospective study consisted of cDNA or gDNA derived from T cells, B-cell-depleted T cells, or PBMCs. Subjects who had been exposed to COVID-19, were actively infected with it, or had recovered from it provided the deeply sampled blood TCRbeta repertoires that made up the dataset. A freely available public database, intended as a resource for researchers studying the immune response to SARS-CoV-2, is where the repertoires were released. The samples were drawn from two sources: the first 160 participants of the ongoing ImmuneRACE study, and 1,200 or so subjects contributed by 6 global collaborators. Nearly every sample came with metadata listing a de-identified subject ID, COVID-19 status, age in years and sex. HLA class I and class II types, where available, came from metadata supplied by the sample provider rather than from assay-based typing.

One collaborating source in Seattle enrolled patients during active infection and followed them longitudinally through the course of disease. The collaborating institutions used their own protocols to collect whole blood in K2EDTA tubes. Collaborator samples were shipped for TCRbeta analysis as frozen whole blood, isolated PBMCs, or DNA extracted from either sample type. TCRbeta CDR3 regions were amplified from genomic DNA using the immunoSEQ Assay, a bias-controlled multiplex PCR. The study's processing was this. Within the assay, amplification of reference gene primers was used to estimate how many nucleated cells each sample contained. To quantify the absolute abundance of each unique TCRbeta CDR3 rearrangement, sequence reads were collapsed and filtered. For each sample, productive Simpson clonality was calculated as the square root of Simpson's diversity index across productive rearrangements. Drawn from immuneACCESS, this table holds only the in-frame rearrangements with V and J called that TCRdb kept. Clones are partly lost; checked studies trace under half to an unresolved V gene and leave the rest unexplained. For V, J and clone size, that table is used; D and trimming come from the DNA. This sample comprises 250,000 to 300,000 clones, 75% to 90% of them detected only once. The ten largest clones take up about a tenth of the sample.

Overall study outcomes, separate from this receptor: The quantity of clinical and demographic metadata differed by source and by participant and was supplied without curation.

Its CDR3 holds 14 amino acids, cysteine through phenylalanine. Solely the CDR3 DNA is kept, with 42 bases framed from the first base. From the germline V gene, CDR1 is MGHDK and CDR2 is SYGVNS. This sequence originates from a woman aged 70-85 years with COVID-19, enrolled during active disease. Sequencing was done on a sample of peripheral blood. The chain uses TRBV25-1 and TRBJ1-2, with TRBD1 matching 10 junction bases. Here is the DNA: TGTGCCAGTAGTGCTAGACAGGGGGCGGGCGGCTACACCTTC. This sequence encodes CASSARQGAGGYTF.